The sequence of this T cell receptor beta chain was determined in a study of cytomegalovirus exposure and HLA in healthy donors. This PCR relied on a set of 60 Vbeta primers and 13 Jbeta primers. The protocol was immunoSEQ multiplex PCR, while the TCRdb copy is restricted to in-frame clones and leaves out a portion. The profile shows about 160,000 clones, over 70% of them singletons. Sequenced sample: PBMCs. This receptor was taken from a man in his late teens or twenties in good health and CMV-seropositive.

CDR3 in DNA: TGTGCCAGCAGCCTACGAGGCATGACCGACCAGTACTTC. Translated, it gives CASSLRGMTDQYF. The rearrangement joins TRBV14 to TRBJ2-7; D unresolved. In germline, CDR1 is SGHDN, CDR2 FVKESK. The V gene lost 4 bases and the J gene lost 10 bases, with 17 bases spanning the gap. This CDR3 has 13 residues.